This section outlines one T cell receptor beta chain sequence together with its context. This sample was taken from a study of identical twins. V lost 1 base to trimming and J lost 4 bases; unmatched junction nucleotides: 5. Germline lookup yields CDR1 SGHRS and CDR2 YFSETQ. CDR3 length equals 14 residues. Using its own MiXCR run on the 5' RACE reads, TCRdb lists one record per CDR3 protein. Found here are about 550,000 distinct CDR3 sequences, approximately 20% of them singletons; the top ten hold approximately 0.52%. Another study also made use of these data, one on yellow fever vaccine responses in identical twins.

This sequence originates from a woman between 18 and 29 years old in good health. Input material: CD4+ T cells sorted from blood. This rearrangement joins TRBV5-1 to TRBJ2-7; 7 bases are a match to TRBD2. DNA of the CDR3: TGCGCCAGCAGCTTGTATGCGGGAGAATACGAGCAGTACTTC. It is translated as CASSLYAGEYEQYF.